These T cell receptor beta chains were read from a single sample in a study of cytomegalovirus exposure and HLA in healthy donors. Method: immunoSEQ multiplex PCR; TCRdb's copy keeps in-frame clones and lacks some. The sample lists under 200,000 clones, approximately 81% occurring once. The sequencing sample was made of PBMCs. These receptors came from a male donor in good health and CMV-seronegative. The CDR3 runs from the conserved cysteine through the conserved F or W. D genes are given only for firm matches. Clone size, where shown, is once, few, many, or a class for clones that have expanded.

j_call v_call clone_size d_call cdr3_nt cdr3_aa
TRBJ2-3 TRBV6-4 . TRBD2 TGTGCCAGCACTGGGACTAGCCGGGGCACAGATACGCAGTATTTT CASTGTSRGTDTQYF
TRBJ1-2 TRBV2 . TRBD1 TGTGCCAGCTTCCGGGACAGGGCTCACGGCTACACCTTC CASFRDRAHGYTF
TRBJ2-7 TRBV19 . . TGTGCCAGTAGCGACACATGGGACACCTCCTACGAGCAGTACTTC CASSDTWDTSYEQYF
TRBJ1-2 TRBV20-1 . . TGCAGTGCGGGGGGGAAAGGCTACACCTTC CSAGGKGYTF
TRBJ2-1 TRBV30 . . TGTGCCTGGAGTCCCAGTAGCGGATACTCCTACAATGGGCAGTTCTTC CAWSPSSGYSYNGQFF
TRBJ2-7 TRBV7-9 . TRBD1 TGTGCCAGCAGCCCGACAGGGGGCTGGTACGAGCAGTACTTC CASSPTGGWYEQYF
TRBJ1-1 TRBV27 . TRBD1 TGTGCCAGCAGTTCCGGACAGGGAGCGAACACTGAAGCTTTCTTT CASSSGQGANTEAFF
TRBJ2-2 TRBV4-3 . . TGCGCCAGCAGCCAGAATACACCCACCGGGGAGCTGTTTTTT CASSQNTPTGELFF
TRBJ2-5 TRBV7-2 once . TGTGCCAGCAGCTTAGAGGGGCGACAAGAGACCCAGTACTTC CASSLEGRQETQYF
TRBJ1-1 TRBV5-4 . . TGTGCCAGCAGCTTCATTTCAGGGGCGGGCACTGAAGCTTTCTTT CASSFISGAGTEAFF
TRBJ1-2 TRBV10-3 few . TGTGCCATCAGGGTGGAGGGGTCTAAGGGCTACACCTTC CAIRVEGSKGYTF
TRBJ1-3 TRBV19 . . TGTGCCAGTTCCAGACAGATCTCTGGAAACACCATATATTTT CASSRQISGNTIYF
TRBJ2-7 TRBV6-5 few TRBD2 TGTGCCAGCAGTTACGCAGCGGGGGGGACCTACGAGCAGTACTTC CASSYAAGGTYEQYF
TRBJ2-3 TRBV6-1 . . TGTGCCAGCAGCGGTCTGGGGGCAGGTTCAGATACGCAGTATTTT CASSGLGAGSDTQYF
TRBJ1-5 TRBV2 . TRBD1 TGTGCCAGTTTTAGGGTAAAAGGACAGGGACTTCAGCCCCAGCATTTT CASFRVKGQGLQPQHF
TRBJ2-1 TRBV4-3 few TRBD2 TGCGCCAGCGGAGGACTAGCAGATTACAATGAGCAGTTCTTC CASGGLADYNEQFF
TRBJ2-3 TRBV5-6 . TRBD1 TGTGCCAGCATATGGGGACAGGGCGCAGATACGCAGTATTTT CASIWGQGADTQYF
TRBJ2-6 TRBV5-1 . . TGCGCCAGCAGCTTGGACGGCTCTGGGGCCAACGTCCTGACTTTC CASSLDGSGANVLTF
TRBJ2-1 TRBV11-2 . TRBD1 TGTGCCAGCAGCTTAGAGCAGGGGGCGCTGCAGTTCTTC CASSLEQGALQFF
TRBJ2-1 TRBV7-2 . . TGTGCCAGCAGCTGGACTCGGGGGGCAAATGAGCAGTTCTTC CASSWTRGANEQFF
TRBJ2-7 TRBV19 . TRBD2 TGTGCCAGTAGGAGAAATCCGGGACTAGCCCTGGAAGAGCAGTACTTC CASRRNPGLALEEQYF
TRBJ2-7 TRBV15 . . TGTGCCACCAGCAGAGATGCTCCTGGGGGCCTCTTAGGATACGAGCAGTACTTC CATSRDAPGGLLGYEQYF
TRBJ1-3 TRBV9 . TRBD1 TGTGCCAGCAGCGCGACAGGGCAAATTGGAAACACCATATATTTT CASSATGQIGNTIYF
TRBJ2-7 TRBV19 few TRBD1 TGTGCCAGTAGTCCCGGACAGGCCTCCTACGAGCAGTACTTC CASSPGQASYEQYF
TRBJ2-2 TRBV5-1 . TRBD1 TGCGCCAGCAGCTTGCCGGCAGGGGGACAAGTTAACACCGGGGAGCTGTTTTTT CASSLPAGGQVNTGELFF
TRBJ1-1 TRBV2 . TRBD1 TGTGCCAGCATGGGGACAGGGGGGATGAACACTGAAGCTTTCTTT CASMGTGGMNTEAFF
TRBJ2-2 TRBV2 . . TGTGCCAGCAGTGGCCTACAGGGACGTGGTACCGGGGAGCTGTTTTTT CASSGLQGRGTGELFF
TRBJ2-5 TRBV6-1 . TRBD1 TGTGCCAGCAGTGAAGCGACAGGGACCGGGCCAAAAGAGACCCAGTACTTC CASSEATGTGPKETQYF
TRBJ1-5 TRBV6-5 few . TGTGCCAGCGGTTATGACAGTAATAGCAATCAGCCCCAGCATTTT CASGYDSNSNQPQHF
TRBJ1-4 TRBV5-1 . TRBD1 TGCGCCAGCAGCACCGACAGGGGATCGAGGGAAAAACTGTTTTTT CASSTDRGSREKLFF
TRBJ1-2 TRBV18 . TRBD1 TGTGCCAGCTCACCCCCGACAGGGAACTATGGCTACACCTTC CASSPPTGNYGYTF
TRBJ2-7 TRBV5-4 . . TGTGCCAGCAGCTTGTCGTCGTCCTACGAGCAGTACTTC CASSLSSSYEQYF
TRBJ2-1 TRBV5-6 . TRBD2 TGTGCCAGCAGCTTGGCCGCTAGCGGGAGAAATGAGCAGTTCTTC CASSLAASGRNEQFF
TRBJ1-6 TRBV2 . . TGTGCCAGCAGTGAACGAGCCTGGGGGGATTCACCCCTCCACTTT CASSERAWGDSPLHF
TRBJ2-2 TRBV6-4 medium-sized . TGTGCCAGCAGTGGGACAAACACCGGGGAGCTGTTTTTT CASSGTNTGELFF
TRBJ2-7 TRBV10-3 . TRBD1 TGTGCCATCAGTGGGGACAGAAGCTCCTACGAGCAGTACTTC CAISGDRSSYEQYF
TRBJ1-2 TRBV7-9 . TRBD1 TGTGCCAGCAGCTTAGTGTGGGACAGGGACCGTGTTGGCTACACCTTC CASSLVWDRDRVGYTF
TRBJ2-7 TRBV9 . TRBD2 TGTGCCAGCAGCGTAGGAGGCGGGGGCTCCTACGAGCAGTACTTC CASSVGGGGSYEQYF
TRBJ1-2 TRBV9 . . TGTGCCAGCAGCGTATCAAGGGAGGGAGTTGGCGGCTACACCTTC CASSVSREGVGGYTF
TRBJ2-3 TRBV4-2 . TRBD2 TGTGCCAGCAGACAGACTAGCGAAGATACGCAGTATTTT CASRQTSEDTQYF
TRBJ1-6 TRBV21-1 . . TGTGCCAGCAGGGATTCCGGGACAGACTTCAACTATAATTCACCCCTCCACTTT CASRDSGTDFNYNSPLHF
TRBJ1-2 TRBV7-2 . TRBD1 TGTGCCAGCAGCGCAATATCCGGGACAGGGGGCAGGGGCTACACCTTC CASSAISGTGGRGYTF
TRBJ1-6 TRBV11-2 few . TGTGCCAGCAGCTTGGTACAGACGGCTCGCGGGGCACCCCTCCACTTT CASSLVQTARGAPLHF
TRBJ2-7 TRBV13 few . TGTGCCAGCAGCTTGGGCCTCGAGCAGTACTTC CASSLGLEQYF
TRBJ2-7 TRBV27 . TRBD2 TGTGCCAGCAGTGCCGGCACTAGCGGGAGTTTCTACGAGCAGTACTTC CASSAGTSGSFYEQYF
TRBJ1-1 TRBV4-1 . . TGCGCCAGCAGCCAAGGGACTACCCAGGAGCTCTTT CASSQGTTQELF
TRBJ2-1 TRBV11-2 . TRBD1 TGTGCCAGCAGCTTTATCTGGACAGGGGGCTACAATGAGCAGTTCTTC CASSFIWTGGYNEQFF
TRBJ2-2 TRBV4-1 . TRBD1 TGCGCCAGCAGCCGGGGGGACAGGGCGAGGAACACCGGGGAGCTGTTTTTT CASSRGDRARNTGELFF
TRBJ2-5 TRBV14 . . TGTGCCAGCAGCCAAGAAGCGACAGTCGGCGACCAGTACTTC CASSQEATVGDQYF
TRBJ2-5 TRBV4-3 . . TGCGCCAGCAGCCAAGGTCGACAGATACAAGAGACCCAGTACTTC CASSQGRQIQETQYF
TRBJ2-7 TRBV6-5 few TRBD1 TGTGCCAGCAGTTACGGGAACTCGGGACAGAACTACGAGCAGTACTTC CASSYGNSGQNYEQYF
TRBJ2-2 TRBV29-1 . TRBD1 TGCAGCATTGGCGATCGGGACAGAAACACCGGGGAGCTGTTTTTT CSIGDRDRNTGELFF
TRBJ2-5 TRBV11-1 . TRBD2 TGTGCCAGCAGCCCGGGACTAGCGGGGGTAGTCCAAGAGACCCAGTACTTC CASSPGLAGVVQETQYF
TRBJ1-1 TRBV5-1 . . TGCGCCAGCAGCAGACTAGAACCGGGAGTCACTGAAGCTTTCTTT CASSRLEPGVTEAFF
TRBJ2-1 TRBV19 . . TGTGCCAGTAGGGGCTCCCCGTACAATGAGCAGTTCTTC CASRGSPYNEQFF